The rows below give T cell receptor beta chains drawn from one sample of a study of cytomegalovirus exposure and HLA in healthy donors. TCRdb keeps only in-frame clones here, not all; method: immunoSEQ multiplex PCR. In the table there are around 88,000 clones, around 77% of which are singletons. Sample: PBMCs. The source is a man over 45 in good health and CMV-seropositive. Each CDR3 is given with its conserved first and last residue. A D gene is named only where the DNA matches it firmly. Clone sizes are given selectively: once, few, many, or a class where the clone is expanded.

size,D,V,J,CDR3,DNA
-,TRBD1,TRBV11-2,TRBJ2-5,CASSPTGTGTGETQYF,TGTGCCAGCAGCCCCACCGGAACGGGGACAGGGGAGACCCAGTACTTC
-,-,TRBV30,TRBJ1-6,CAGTGVYNSPLNF,TGTGCCGGAACAGGCGTCTATAATTCACCCCTCAACTTT
-,-,TRBV10-3,TRBJ1-5,CAISKEVNQPQHF,TGTGCCATCAGTAAGGAGGTCAATCAGCCCCAGCATTTT
-,-,TRBV19,TRBJ1-1,CASSIVGTTNTEAFF,TGTGCCAGTAGTATAGTCGGGACAACGAACACTGAAGCTTTCTTT
-,TRBD1,TRBV6-6,TRBJ1-2,CASSWTGDYGYPF,TGTGCCAGCAGCTGGACAGGGGACTATGGCTACCCCTTC
-,-,TRBV7-9,TRBJ2-7,CSSSLGRGQNSYEQYF,TGTTCCAGCAGCTTAGGGCGGGGACAGAACTCCTACGAGCAGTACTTC
-,-,TRBV4-2,TRBJ1-2,CASSQEGTFDYGYTF,TGTGCCAGCAGCCAAGAGGGGACATTCGACTATGGCTACACCTTC
-,-,TRBV7-2,TRBJ2-7,CASSVYTPPDEQYF,TGTGCCAGCAGCGTGTATACCCCGCCAGACGAGCAGTACTTC
-,-,TRBV4-3,TRBJ1-6,CASSQEGSSYNSPLNF,TGCGCCAGCAGCCAAGAAGGGAGCTCCTATAATTCACCCCTCAACTTT
-,TRBD1,TRBV7-6,TRBJ1-6,CASSHDPRTGDWENSPLHF,TGTGCCAGCAGCCACGACCCCCGGACAGGGGATTGGGAGAATTCACCCCTCCACTTT
-,-,TRBV5-6,TRBJ1-5,CASSEDSSNQPQHF,TGTGCCAGCAGCGAGGACAGTTCCAATCAGCCCCAGCATTTT
-,TRBD1,TRBV12-5,TRBJ2-7,CASGLAWTGDIYEQYF,TGTGCTAGTGGTTTGGCTTGGACAGGGGATATCTACGAGCAGTACTTC
-,-,TRBV7-9,TRBJ1-3,CASSEATEIGNTIYF,TGTGCCAGCAGCGAAGCTACGGAGATCGGAAACACCATATATTTT
-,-,TRBV18,TRBJ1-3,CASSPDGYSGNTIYF,TGTGCCAGCTCCCCTGACGGGTACTCTGGAAACACCATATATTTT
-,-,TRBV7-8,TRBJ1-5,CASSLALGGNQPQHF,TGTGCCAGCAGCTTAGCCCTGGGGGGAAATCAGCCCCAGCATTTT
-,-,TRBV6-6,TRBJ2-1,CASRTDTYNEQFF,TGTGCCAGCAGGACAGACACCTACAATGAGCAGTTCTTC
-,TRBD2,TRBV4-1,TRBJ2-5,CASSPSSGLAAETQYF,TGCGCCAGCAGCCCCTCCTCAGGACTAGCAGCGGAGACCCAGTACTTC
-,TRBD1,TRBV7-2,TRBJ1-5,CASSPETGYNQPQHF,TGTGCCAGCAGCCCGGAGACAGGGTACAATCAGCCCCAGCATTTT
-,TRBD1,TRBV30,TRBJ1-5,CAWRGQGGQPQHF,TGTGCCTGGAGAGGACAGGGAGGTCAGCCCCAGCATTTT
-,TRBD1,TRBV2,TRBJ2-7,CASALPGQTYEQYF,TGTGCCAGTGCGTTGCCGGGACAGACCTACGAGCAGTACTTC
few,-,TRBV19,TRBJ1-5,CASSIFISSNQPQHF,TGTGCCAGTAGTATATTCATTTCTAGCAATCAGCCCCAGCATTTT
-,-,TRBV4-2,TRBJ1-3,CASSQDYLTGRASGNTIYF,TGTGCCAGCAGCCAAGATTATTTAACAGGGAGGGCCTCTGGAAACACCATATATTTT
few,TRBD1,TRBV5-5,TRBJ1-2,CASSGTGLVYGYTF,TGTGCCAGCAGCGGGACAGGGTTGGTCTATGGCTACACCTTC
-,TRBD2,TRBV12-5,TRBJ2-2,CASGTGGTGELFF,TGTGCTAGTGGTACCGGGGGGACCGGGGAGCTGTTTTTT
-,-,TRBV7-9,TRBJ2-1,CASSSLRSSYNEQFF,TGTGCCAGCAGCTCACTGAGGAGCTCCTACAATGAGCAGTTCTTC
-,-,TRBV28,TRBJ2-7,CASRLGQARRDEQYF,TGTGCCAGCAGGCTCGGACAGGCAAGGAGGGACGAGCAGTACTTC
-,-,TRBV30,TRBJ1-1,CAWRRLNTEAFF,TGTGCCTGGAGGAGGTTGAACACTGAAGCTTTCTTT
-,-,TRBV7-2,TRBJ1-1,CASSLWQGRTEAFF,TGTGCCAGCAGCTTATGGCAGGGGCGGACTGAAGCTTTCTTT
-,TRBD1,TRBV5-4,TRBJ1-5,CASSASRGTDTQHF,TGTGCCAGCAGCGCCAGCAGGGGGACAGATACGCAGCATTTT
-,-,TRBV20-1,TRBJ2-3,CSSLVTDTQYF,TGCAGTTCCCTCGTCACAGATACGCAGTATTTT
-,-,TRBV6-4,TRBJ2-2,CASSEQGAGELFF,TGTGCCAGCAGTGAACAGGGTGCCGGGGAGCTGTTTTTT
few,-,TRBV5-4,TRBJ2-3,CASSLDGRVGDTQYF,TGTGCCAGCAGCTTGGATGGCAGGGTTGGAGATACGCAGTATTTT
-,-,TRBV21-1,TRBJ2-5,CASRERTGDQETQYF,TGTGCCAGCAGGGAGAGAACAGGGGACCAAGAGACCCAGTACTTC
-,-,TRBV28,TRBJ2-7,CASSWNPGISREQYF,TGTGCCAGCAGCTGGAACCCCGGGATCTCCCGCGAGCAGTACTTC